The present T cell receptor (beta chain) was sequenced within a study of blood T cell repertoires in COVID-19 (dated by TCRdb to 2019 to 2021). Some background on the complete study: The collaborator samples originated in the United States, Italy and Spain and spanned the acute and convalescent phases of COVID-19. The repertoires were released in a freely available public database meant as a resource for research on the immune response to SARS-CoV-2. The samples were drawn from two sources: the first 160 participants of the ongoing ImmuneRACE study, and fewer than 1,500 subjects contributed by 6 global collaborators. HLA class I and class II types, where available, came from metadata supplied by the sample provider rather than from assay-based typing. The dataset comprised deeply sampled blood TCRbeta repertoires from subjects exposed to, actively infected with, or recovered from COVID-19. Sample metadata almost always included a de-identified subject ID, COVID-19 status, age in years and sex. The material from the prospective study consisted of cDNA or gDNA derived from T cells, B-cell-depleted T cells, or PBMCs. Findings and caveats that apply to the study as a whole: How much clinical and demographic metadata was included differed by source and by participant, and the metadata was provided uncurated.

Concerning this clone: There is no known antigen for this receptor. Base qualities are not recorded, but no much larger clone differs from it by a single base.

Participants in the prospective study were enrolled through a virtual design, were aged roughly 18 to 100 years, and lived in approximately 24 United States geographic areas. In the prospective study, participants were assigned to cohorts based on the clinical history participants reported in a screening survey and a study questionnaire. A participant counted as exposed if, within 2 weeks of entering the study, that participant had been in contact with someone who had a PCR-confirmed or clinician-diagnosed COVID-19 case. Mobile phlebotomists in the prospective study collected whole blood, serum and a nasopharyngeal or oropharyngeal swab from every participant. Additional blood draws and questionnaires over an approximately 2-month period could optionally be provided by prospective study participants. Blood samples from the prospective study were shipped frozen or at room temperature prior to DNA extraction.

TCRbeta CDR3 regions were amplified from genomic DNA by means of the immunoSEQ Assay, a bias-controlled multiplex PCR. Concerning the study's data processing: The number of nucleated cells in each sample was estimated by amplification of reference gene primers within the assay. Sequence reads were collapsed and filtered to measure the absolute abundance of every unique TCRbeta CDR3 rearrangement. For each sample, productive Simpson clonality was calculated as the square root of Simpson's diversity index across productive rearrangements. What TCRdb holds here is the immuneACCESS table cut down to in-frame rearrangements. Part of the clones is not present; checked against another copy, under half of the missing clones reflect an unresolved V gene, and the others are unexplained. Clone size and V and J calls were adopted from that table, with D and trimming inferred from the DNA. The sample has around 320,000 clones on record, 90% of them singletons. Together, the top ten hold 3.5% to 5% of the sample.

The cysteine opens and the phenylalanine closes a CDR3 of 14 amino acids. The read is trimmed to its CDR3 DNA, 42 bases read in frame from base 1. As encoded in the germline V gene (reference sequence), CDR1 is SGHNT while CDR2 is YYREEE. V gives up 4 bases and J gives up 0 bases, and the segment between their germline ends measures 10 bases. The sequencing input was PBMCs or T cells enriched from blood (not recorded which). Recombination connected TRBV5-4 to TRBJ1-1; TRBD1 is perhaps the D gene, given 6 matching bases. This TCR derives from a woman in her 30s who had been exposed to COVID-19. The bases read TGTGCCAGCAGCCCGAGGACAGTGAACACTGAAGCTTTCTTT. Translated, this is CASSPRTVNTEAFF.